The source of this T cell receptor beta chain is a study of cytomegalovirus exposure and HLA in healthy donors. Comment on this clone: Its cognate antigen is unknown.

General study findings and limits: Reported results showed that the classifier diagnosed cytomegalovirus status with high specificity and sensitivity. It was likely that a cluster of highly shared sequence variants was a sequencing artifact.

In the PCR, 60 Vbeta and 13 Jbeta primers were used. Sequenced by immunoSEQ multiplex PCR; TCRdb stores in-frame clones only, minus some. The table lists about 140,000 clones, around 75% of them singletons, with around 3.1% in the top ten. The V gene lost 4 bases and the J gene lost 2 bases, with 10 bases spanning the gap. The CDR3 has 14 amino acids. The germline V gene has CDR1 MNHEY and CDR2 SMNVEV (reference sequence). The sequence was obtained from a middle-aged man in good health and CMV-seronegative. The sequenced sample was PBMCs. V gene TRBV27 combines with J gene TRBJ2-3, with a possible D match to TRBD1 (6 bases). The CDR3 here is CASSSSGVTDTQYF. The CDR3 region has the DNA TGTGCCAGCAGTTCCTCAGGGGTCACAGATACGCAGTATTTT.